This paragraph reports one T cell receptor beta chain. This clone showed up just a few times. What this receptor recognizes is not known. The input lacks base qualities; no much larger clone sits a single base away. This specimen comes from a study of cytomegalovirus exposure and HLA in healthy donors (dated 2017 in TCRdb). Regarding the research as a whole: An earlier analysis of roughly 500 of the donors reported 250 to 350 Gb of sequence data and 117 million unique TCR beta sequences obtained from roughly 170 million T cells. An early release that covered about 600 HLA-typed donors contained around 330 gigabases of sequencing data and about 84 million unique TCR sequences. Of the approximately 400 genotyped donors, approximately 80% were placed in the genetic ancestry cluster associated with self-reported Caucasian donors. The study aimed to test whether cataloging public T cell receptors could reveal signatures of past pathogen exposure. Using immunosequencing, the study profiled T cell repertoires from 666 subjects and related those repertoires to cytomegalovirus serostatus. A separate validation cohort of roughly 120 different subjects was used in addition to the roughly 700-subject first cohort. The study combined high-throughput TCR immunosequencing, statistical association of individual TCRs with disease status, and machine learning to predict cytomegalovirus infection status. A later analysis re-examined previously published TCR beta repertoires from roughly 650 donors and added high-resolution HLA genotyping to investigate patterns of TCR occurrence. The later analysis used no new phenotypic data to find candidate immune exposures, relying instead on TCR beta sequences and their occurrence across donors. An earlier analysis of some 600 of the donors applied high-throughput TCR beta sequencing to assess whether each TCR beta V gene segment acted as functional or pseudogenic. Alongside the repertoire data, information on donor age, sex, ethnicity and CMV serostatus was compiled. A later genetic analysis took genome-wide SNP genotypes for about three fifths of the 666 donors and used that subset as a discovery cohort. All discovery cohort repertoires had been generated using a single sequencing platform. HLA typing covered class I and class II loci at four-digit resolution. The number of typed donors differed by locus: about 620-640 for A, B, C, DRB1 and DQB1; 522 for DQA1; around 580 for DPA1; and roughly 470 for DPB1. Because of strong linkage in the cohort, five DR-DQ haplotypes were treated as single units for association and clustering. Among approximately 370 genotyped donors of the cohort, an average of roughly 230,000 unique TCR beta nucleotide sequences was sequenced per donor, of which about 18% were non-productive. General findings and caveats noted by the study authors: The authors suggested that the approach could potentially be extended to other disease states and immunological phenotypes. The cohort was sequenced for TCR beta chains only, and without alpha or paired-chain data the features that could be detected were limited. Presence/absence analyses assumed roughly uniform sequencing depth across donors, an assumption that may not hold. Most CMV-associated TCR beta chains appeared to be HLA-restricted in a later analysis, and the HLA associations seemed to be driven largely by CMV exposure. An association between a missense DCLRE1C variant and V-gene and J-gene trimming of TCR beta chains was found in a later genetic analysis and replicated in an independent cohort. A later analysis found that TCR association rates varied across HLA loci, with DRB1 alleles showing the most associated TCRs and HLA-C alleles the fewest. The classifier was reported to diagnose cytomegalovirus status with high specificity and sensitivity in both the original and validation cohorts. Compared with the roughly 670-donor mean, donors in an Asian-associated ancestry cluster had fewer N-insertions in productive TCRs, according to a later genetic analysis. Strong co-occurrence of HLA alleles, especially DR and DQ, made assigning TCR associations to individual alleles difficult. A further reported finding was that TCR beta sequences accurately predicted the HLA-A and HLA-B alleles for most subjects in the first cohort. Broadly in line with IMGT annotations, most TCR beta V segments showed up in productive rearrangements about 90% or about 30% of the time in an earlier analysis of 450 to 600 of the donors. Some IMGT-functional V segments, including TRBV6-2 and TRBV6-3, could not be distinguished by the 87-base-pair reads and were therefore excluded. Linkage disequilibrium might explain the correlated functional status among segregating V segments, but an unknown experimental factor could not be excluded. A few of the identified cytomegalovirus-associated TCR beta chains were confirmed in vitro to be specific for cytomegalovirus antigens. Over 15 rarely observed V segments, including chromosome 9 orphons, were excluded from the earlier analysis of 550 to 700 of the donors because counts were too low. In a later analysis, about 16,000 TCR beta sequences were associated with specific HLA alleles at a false discovery rate of 0.05. A total of fewer than 200 TCR beta chains were listed by the study as associated with cytomegalovirus. In a later analysis, HLA-associated TCR beta chains showed more clonal expansion and lower generation probabilities than non-associated chains that were equally common. A cluster of highly shared sequence variants was judged likely to represent a technical artifact of the sequencing pipeline. CMV serostatus was the only immune exposure information available for the cohort. Because some donors lacked HLA typing at each locus, the association tests relied only on the typed subset. Most TCR sequences were seen in very few donors, while some public TCRs were found in many individuals. A later analysis reported that several top co-occurrence clusters appeared linked to parvovirus B19, influenza, CMV and Epstein-Barr virus.

Receptor libraries were prepared by the immunoSEQ multiplex PCR assay. A mixture of 60 forward primers for TCR Vbeta segments and 13 reverse primers for TCR Jbeta segments was used in the multiplex PCR. The CDR3 region of rearranged TCR beta genes was amplified from genomic DNA with a multiplex PCR assay. The Illumina HiSeq System was used to sequence the amplified TCR beta libraries as 87-base-pair reads. The paper's processing steps were these. A later analysis counted some 80 million unique TCR beta chains across the 550 to 800 repertoires, and roughly 11 million of these chains were shared by at least two donors. To remove PCR and sequencing errors, raw reads were error-corrected and collapsed into unique sequences using a nearest-neighbor algorithm that merged closely related sequences. Alignment of CDR3 sequences to IMGT reference sequences was used to assign V, D and J gene segments. Each retained sequence needed at least a six-nucleotide match to both a V gene segment and a J gene segment. Rearrangements were called productive when the CDR3 lacked stop codons and stayed in frame with V and J; all others were non-productive. CDR3 was defined according to IMGT convention as the region running from the second conserved V-encoded cysteine to the conserved J-encoded phenylalanine. In an earlier analysis of 550 to 650 of the donors, sequences lacking an unambiguous match to a single V gene segment were excluded. In an earlier analysis of approximately 560 of the donors, a V segment was called functional when productive rearrangements were above 56.7%, and segregating when the standard deviation between donors exceeded 5%. To diagnose cytomegalovirus status from the catalog of TCR beta chain sequences, a statistical classification framework was built. A later analysis assigned V and J genes by comparing TCR nucleotide sequences with IMGT/GENE-DB human TR gene sequences. The TCRdist pipeline was used in a later analysis to assign CDR3 sequences and most-parsimonious VDJ recombination scenarios. In a later analysis, each TCR beta chain was defined by its CDR3 amino acid sequence together with its V-gene family, and reads lacking a unique V-gene family were excluded. As a way to deal with suspected cross-contamination and a sequencing artifact, a later analysis dropped more than 500 nucleotide sequences that were highly shared and had low generation probability. In a later analysis, a clonal expansion index was calculated for each public chain from normalized within-repertoire ranks of inferred template counts. In a later analysis, generation probabilities were computed using a VDJ recombination model fitted to out-of-frame rearrangements, and the results were checked against IGoR. A later analysis scored TCR-TCR, TCR-HLA and TCR-CMV co-occurrence with hypergeometric tests, applying a repertoire-size bias correction to TCR pairs. A later analysis estimated false discovery rates by permuting HLA or CMV assignments 20 times. In a later analysis, co-occurring TCRs were grouped using DBSCAN, and TCRdist sequence similarity was added for clustering within HLA-allele-positive subsets. Co-occurrence clustering excluded repertoires with fewer than 30,000 or more than 120,000 public chains, plus five with anomalous nucleotide sharing. TCRdb carries this immuneACCESS record with in-frame sequences only. Its versions omit some clonotypes, under half of them owing to an unresolved V gene in the studies checked, with the rest unexplained. D and trimming come from the DNA, and the V and J calls and clone size come from that table. The table for this sample lists about 150,000 clones; about four fifths of them were counted only once. The ten largest clonotypes hold 4.8% of the sample.

The CDR3 contains 15 residues, cysteine and phenylalanine counted. The only DNA kept is the CDR3, 45 bases in frame from the first base. Taken from the germline V gene (reference sequence), the CDR1 and CDR2 loops are PRHDT and FYEKMQ. Trimming at the junction amounts to 5 bases on V and 6 bases on J, and the germline ends lie 19 bases apart. The cohort was made up of approximately 670 healthy bone marrow donors. At the time of sampling, every cohort member was nominally healthy, though immune exposures that went unrecorded were likely present. The donor was CMV seropositive and was included in the group of 250 to 350 seropositive cohort members. Every donor gave a peripheral blood sample, and the peripheral blood mononuclear cells from that sample were used for TCR beta sequencing. Genomic DNA was extracted from the blood cell samples with the Qiagen DNeasy Blood Extraction Kit.

The sample comprised PBMCs. This chain joins TRBV13 to TRBJ1-2; tentative D gene TRBD1, with 5 bases matching. The sequence derives from a girl under 18 in good health and CMV-seropositive. DNA sequence: TGTGCCAGCAGCCCGGGGGACCGCCGTAGCGATGGCTACACCTTC. It codes for CASSPGDRRSDGYTF.